This TCR beta chain was observed in a study of T cells expressing NK-cell markers (dated by TCRdb to the early 2020s). Looking at the study overall: Eight or nine donors provided sorted CD3+CD56+NKG2C+, CD3+CD56+NKG2C- and CD3+CD56-NKG2C+ T-cell subsets, whose TCR beta-chain repertoires were profiled. Seven of the eight sequenced donors were HCMV-seropositive and one was HCMV-seronegative. All eight donors whose samples were sequenced were randomly selected healthy volunteers, three of them men and five women. The libraries were sequenced on Illumina HiSeq 2000/2500, MiSeq or NextSeq, producing 2 x 150 bp reads.

The study at large found these results: Those dominant clonotypes were again the most abundant among CD3+CD56-NKG2C+ cells in a handful of donors, at about 25-65%. It remained unclear whether the expanded NKG2C-expressing T cell clones were specific for HCMV antigens. In 5 to 7 donors, the dominant CD3+CD56+NKG2C+ clonotypes were found to rank among the top 10 CD8+ clonotypes and to make up about 1.0-7.0% of CD8+ T cells.

Instrument on record: Illumina HiSeq 2000. 5'RACE template switching, by which a universal primer site and unique molecular identifiers were added, was used to make TCR beta cDNA libraries. Synthesis of cDNA was primed from the TCR beta constant segment and was followed by two consecutive PCR amplification steps. Concerning the study's data processing: Reads were demultiplexed and grouped by UMI with MIGEC, and clonotypes were assembled and quantified with MiTCR. To exclude erroneous sequences, any TCR cDNA sequence not supported by at least two reads was discarded. The tcR package was used for downstream repertoire analysis, with clonotypes matched between fractions based on CDR3 nucleotide sequence plus V segment. VDJmatch was used to annotate antigen specificity against VDJdb, with one amino acid substitution in CDR3 permitted. Through TCRdb reprocessing, the reads give one entry per CDR3 protein sequence; DNA is omitted. V and J calls and clone size were set by TCRdb, not the authors. The record for this sample contains some 190,000 distinct CDR3 sequences. The ten biggest clones cover roughly 21% of the sample.

Of note for this clonotype: Its antigen is currently not known.

HCMV-specific IgG was detected in serum with a commercial ELISA kit to determine HCMV serostatus. Peripheral blood mononuclear cells were isolated from blood by Ficoll density gradient centrifugation. The sequenced material came from blood T cells: a sorted CD56 or NKG2C T cell subset, CD4+ or CD8+ T cells, or bulk PBMC T cells (not recorded which). This TCR was recovered from a man aged 18-70 years in good health.

The CDR3 protein: CTPWAGLVGYTF. The chain uses TRBV6-6 and TRBJ1-2. The CDR3, cysteine through phenylalanine, is 12 amino acids long. This entry has no DNA. From the germline V gene (reference sequence), CDR1 is MNHNY and CDR2 is SVGAGI.